This TCR beta chain stems from a study of graft-versus-host responses after intestinal transplantation. About the study: Recipients across the board were started on anti-thymocyte globulin induction, then kept on tacrolimus and steroids for 2 to 4 years. Study conclusions and caveats: Some GvH clones appeared in ileal mucosa or blood before recipient bone marrow. Graft-donor T cell macrochimerism in patients accompanied high graft-versus-host to host-versus-graft clonal ratios in allografts.

As to this clone: The antigen is undetermined.

Trimming cost V 10 bases and J 6 bases, with 21 bases left between them. There are 14 residues in the CDR3. Germline CDR1 LGHNA, CDR2 YNFKEQ. Processing of graft tissue released intraepithelial and lamina propria lymphocytes. TCRdb's copy holds only in-frame clones and misses some; the assay was immunoSEQ multiplex PCR. The sample comprises just under 30,000 clones, around 83% of which are singletons, and approximately 3% rests with the top ten. This chain connects TRBV4-2 to TRBJ1-2; D is ambiguous. Sample: ileum tissue, taken 98 days after intestinal transplantation. This clonotype originated in a human patient who received an intestinal transplant, so some T cells may come from the graft donor. CDR3: CATTSGGPIDGYTF. The CDR3 DNA sequence: TGTGCCACCACCTCCGGCGGCCCCATCGATGGCTACACCTTC.